A single sample is the source of the 4 T cell receptor beta chains below, sequenced in a study of somatic mutations in cytotoxic T cells in rheumatoid arthritis. Sequencing was performed with immunoSEQ multiplex PCR; in TCRdb, only in-frame clones are kept and a portion is missing. The sample has over 15,000 clones; roughly four fifths are singletons. The sample consisted of CD8+ T cells sorted from blood. Source of these receptors: an adult with rheumatoid arthritis.

The chain couples TRBV11-2 to TRBJ2-1; TRBD2 agrees at 8 bases. The J segment lost 5 bases and the V segment lost 4 bases, leaving 13 bases of the junction unmatched. The CDR3 length is 17 residues. Germline CDR1 is SGHAT and CDR2 is FQNNGV. This chain's CDR3 is CASSYARAGGSNNEQFF. The CDR3 region has the DNA TGTGCCAGCAGCTATGCAAGGGCGGGGGGATCTAACAATGAGCAGTTCTTC.

The genes are TRBV27 and TRBJ1-5, with TRBD1 identical over 7 bases. The CDR3 has 15 amino acids. CDR1 and CDR2 from the germline V gene are MNHEY and SMNVEV (reference sequence). Trimming took 5 bases from V and 7 from J; bases not matched to a gene: 11. CDR3 protein: CASSPRQGLGQPQHF. The CDR3 region has the DNA TGTGCCAGCAGTCCCCGACAGGGACTTGGACAGCCCCAGCATTTT.

This clone was counted between two and nine times. The chain couples TRBV15 to TRBJ2-1; unclear D gene. CDR1 is LNHNV, CDR2 YYDKDF, per germline (reference sequence). The CDR3 runs 17 residues. Between the trimmed V and J ends, which lost 0 bases and 0 bases, there was a span of 12 bases. The CDR3 coding sequence is TGTGCCACCAGCAGAGATCTGGAGAGTACCTCCTACAATGAGCAGTTCTTC. This encodes CATSRDLESTSYNEQFF.

The chain couples TRBV4-3 to TRBJ2-7; 8 nucleotides line up with TRBD1. The trim removed 6 bases at V and 0 bases at J, leaving 7 bases unmatched. From germline, CDR1 is LGHNA and CDR2 YSLEER. The CDR3 consists of 15 residues. The CDR3 reads CASSASGGVSYEQYF. Here the CDR3 DNA reads TGCGCCAGCAGTGCCTCAGGGGGCGTCTCCTACGAGCAGTACTTC.